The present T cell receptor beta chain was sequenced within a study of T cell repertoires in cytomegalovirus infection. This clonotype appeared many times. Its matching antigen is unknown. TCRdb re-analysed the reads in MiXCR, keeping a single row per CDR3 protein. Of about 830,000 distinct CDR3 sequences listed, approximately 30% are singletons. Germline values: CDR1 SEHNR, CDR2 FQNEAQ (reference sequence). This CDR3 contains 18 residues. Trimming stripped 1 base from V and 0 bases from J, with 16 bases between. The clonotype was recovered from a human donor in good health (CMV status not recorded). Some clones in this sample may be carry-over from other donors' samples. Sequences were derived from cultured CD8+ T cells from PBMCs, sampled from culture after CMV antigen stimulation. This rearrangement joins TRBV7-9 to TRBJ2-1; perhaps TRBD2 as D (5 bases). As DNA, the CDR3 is TGTGCCAGCAGCTTAGTTCCCCGGACTCGTTTCTCCTACAATGAGCAGTTCTTC. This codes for CASSLVPRTRFSYNEQFF.